This paragraph covers one T cell receptor beta chain sequence. Its antigen remains unidentified. The CDR3 consists of 18 residues. V lost 5 bases, J lost 0 bases, and 20 bases lay in between. The germline gives CDR1 SGHRS, CDR2 YFSETQ. 13 Jbeta primers and 60 Vbeta primers were used for the PCR. The assay was immunoSEQ multiplex PCR, and TCRdb's table has in-frame clones only and misses some. Recorded for this sample: some 96,000 clones. This sample is drawn from a study of cytomegalovirus exposure and HLA in healthy donors. Points from the study as a whole: While the bulk of TCR sequences proved rare, some public TCRs turned up in many donors. In a later analysis, specific HLA alleles were associated with 16,000 or so TCR beta sequences at a 0.05 false discovery rate.

This receptor was obtained from a woman aged 30 to 39 in good health and CMV-seronegative. This rearrangement joins TRBV5-1 to TRBJ1-4; perhaps TRBD1 as D (5 bases). The specimen sequenced was PBMCs. CDR3 residues: CASSLTGGTLTTNEKLFF. The CDR3 nucleotides read TGCGCCAGCAGTCTCACAGGTGGGACTTTAACAACTAATGAAAAACTGTTTTTT.